A selection of T cell receptor beta chains follows, all from one sample in a study of post-analysis software for immune sequencing data. TCRdb re-analysed the PCR reads in MiXCR, keeping a single row per CDR3 protein. Of about 500,000 distinct CDR3 sequences detected, nearly 45% appear once; the ten largest clones hold over 10%. The specimen was blood. Receptors originate from a girl aged 10-17 years with multiple sclerosis. The CDR3 runs from the conserved cysteine through the conserved F or W. Each record gives: J gene, clone size, V gene, D gene, CDR3 DNA, CDR3 protein. The D gene is left open where the match is weak. Clone size, where shown, is once, few, many, or a class for clones that have expanded.

>TRBJ2-4|.|TRBV4-1|.
TGCGCCAGCAGCCAAGACTCCCAGAACATTCAGTACTTC
CASSQDSQNIQYF
>TRBJ1-1|.|TRBV9|.
TGTGCCAGCAGCGCCCCAGAGAGTGAAGCTTTCTTT
CASSAPESEAFF
>TRBJ2-1|few|TRBV20-1|.
TGCAGTGCCGAGAACATCGGGACTGCTAACGATGAGCAGTTCTTC
CSAENIGTANDEQFF
>TRBJ2-2|.|TRBV27|.
TGTGCCAGCAGTTTAGCAGGGGCCGGGGAGCTGTTTTTT
CASSLAGAGELFF
>TRBJ2-1|.|TRBV7-7|.
TGTGCTAGCAGCTCAAACAGGGAGGTGGACAATGAGCAGTTCTTC
CASSSNREVDNEQFF
>TRBJ2-2|.|TRBV7-6|.
TGTGCCAGCAGTCCTTCGAGCGTCGGGGAGCTGTTTTTT
CASSPSSVGELFF
>TRBJ2-7|.|TRBV5-5|.
TGTGCCAGCAGCTTCCAGGGGAACGAGCAGTACTTC
CASSFQGNEQYF
>TRBJ2-4|few|TRBV5-1|.
TGCGCCAGCAGCTTGGCCTCTGAGGGGTACTCAGCCAAAAACATTCAGTACTTC
CASSLASEGYSAKNIQYF
>TRBJ2-1|.|TRBV4-3|.
TGCGCCAGCAGCCAAGATGGGCCGGCAGAGCAGTTCTTC
CASSQDGPAEQFF
>TRBJ2-1|few|TRBV5-1|TRBD2
TGCGCCAGCAGCTCCCAAACTACCGGGACTAGCGGCTACAATGAGCAGTTCTTC
CASSSQTTGTSGYNEQFF
>TRBJ2-7|.|TRBV7-4|.
TGTGCCAGCAGCTTAGCCTGTGACAGACCCTACGAGCAGTACTTC
CASSLACDRPYEQYF
>TRBJ2-7|.|TRBV3-1|TRBD1
TGTGCCAGCAGCCGGGCCCAAGGGGGCTTCCTTACCTACGAGCAGTACTTC
CASSRAQGGFLTYEQYF
>TRBJ2-5|.|TRBV20-1|.
TGCAGTGTCACGCCTAGGGGAATGTACTTC
CSVTPRGMYF
>TRBJ2-3|.|TRBV20-1|.
TGCAGTGCTAGAGATCGAGCGGAAGATACGCAGTATTTT
CSARDRAEDTQYF
>TRBJ2-1|.|TRBV6-1|.
TGTGCCAGCAGTGAGGACTGGAGCTCCTACAATGAGCAGTTCTTC
CASSEDWSSYNEQFF
>TRBJ1-2|.|TRBV19|.
TGTGCCAGTAGTACCCGGGCCGGACGGGAGAATGGCTACACCTTC
CASSTRAGRENGYTF
>TRBJ1-1|.|TRBV28|.
TGTGCCAGCCCTCCTGGGGGGGTTGAGAACACTGAAGCTTTCTTT
CASPPGGVENTEAFF
>TRBJ2-1|once|TRBV2|TRBD2
TGTGCCAGCACCGAAGCACTAGCGGCCAGCAATGAGCAGTTCTTC
CASTEALAASNEQFF
>TRBJ2-3|.|TRBV12-3/TRBV12-4|.
TGTGCCAGCAGCCCGGACAGAGGTGGAACAGATGCGCAGTATTTT
CASSPDRGGTDAQYF
>TRBJ2-7|many|TRBV20-1|.
TGCAGTGCCAGATCCAGGGACACAACCTACGAGCAGTACTTC
CSARSRDTTYEQYF
>TRBJ2-1|.|TRBV7-9|TRBD1
TGTGCCAGCACCGGACAGGGCTCCTACAATGAGCAGTTCTTC
CASTGQGSYNEQFF
>TRBJ2-5|.|TRBV11-2|TRBD2
TGTGCCAGCAGCTCGGGGACTAGAGGGGAGACCCAGTACTTC
CASSSGTRGETQYF
>TRBJ2-1|.|TRBV20-1|TRBD2
TGCAGTGCTAGAGACCCTCTAGCGGGAGGGTACAATGAGCAGTTCTTC
CSARDPLAGGYNEQFF
>TRBJ2-1|.|TRBV4-1|.
TGCGCCAGCAGTCAGCCGACTTATTCCAATGAGCAGTTCTTC
CASSQPTYSNEQFF
>TRBJ2-7|.|TRBV2|TRBD2
TGTGCCAGCAAAGGGGAGGGTCATGAGCAGTACTTC
CASKGEGHEQYF
>TRBJ2-3|few|TRBV6-5|.
TGTGCCAGCACCGCGGGATTGGGTACGCAGTATTTT
CASTAGLGTQYF
>TRBJ2-5|few|TRBV4-1|TRBD1
TGCGCCAGCAGCCAAGATTGGGGGACAGGGCTTCAAGAGACCCAGTACTTC
CASSQDWGTGLQETQYF
>TRBJ2-7|.|TRBV28|.
TGTGCCAGCAGGACCGCTTCCTACGAGCAGTACTTC
CASRTASYEQYF
>TRBJ1-2|.|TRBV6-6|TRBD1
TGTGCCAGCAGTTACGCGGACAGGGGCGGCTATGGCTACACCTTC
CASSYADRGGYGYTF
>TRBJ2-3|few|TRBV5-1|TRBD2
TGCGCCAGCAGTGCCGGGACTAGCGGGTCCACAGATACGCAGTATTTT
CASSAGTSGSTDTQYF
>TRBJ1-1|.|TRBV29-1|TRBD1
TGCAGCCTCGTCCCGGGACAGGGGCTGAACACTGAAGCTTTCTTT
CSLVPGQGLNTEAFF
>TRBJ1-4|.|TRBV7-8|TRBD1
TGTGCCAGCAGCTTAGGACAGGGGTGGGAAAAACTGTTTTTT
CASSLGQGWEKLFF
>TRBJ2-7|.|TRBV28|.
TGTGCCAGCATTGAGCGAGGCGAGCAGTACTTC
CASIERGEQYF
>TRBJ1-2|.|TRBV3-1|.
TGTGCCAGCAGCCAACAGAACCCCTATGGCTACACCTTC
CASSQQNPYGYTF
>TRBJ1-2|.|TRBV24-1|TRBD1
TGTGCCATCCAACGGGACAGCAACTATGGCTACACCTTC
CAIQRDSNYGYTF
>TRBJ2-5|.|TRBV7-9|.
TGTGCCAGCAGCTTGGTGCCGGAAGGGGGGGAGACCCAGTACTTC
CASSLVPEGGETQYF
>TRBJ1-2|.|TRBV25-1|.
TGTGCCAGCAGTGAATCATACAGAAACTGTGGCTACACCTTC
CASSESYRNCGYTF
>TRBJ1-5|few|TRBV24-1|.
TGTGCCACCAGTGACGGGACACGCAATCAGCCCCAGCATTTT
CATSDGTRNQPQHF
>TRBJ2-3|few|TRBV12-3/TRBV12-4|TRBD2
TGTGCCAGCAGTCCCCTCGGGGGAGGGCCGACAGATACGCAGTATTTT
CASSPLGGGPTDTQYF
>TRBJ1-5|.|TRBV10-2|TRBD1
TGCGCCAGCAGCAGGGGGGAGATTGGTGGAGATCATCAGCCCCAGCATTTT
CASSRGEIGGDHQPQHF
>TRBJ2-7|few|TRBV7-2|.
TGTGCCAGCAGCTTAGACCACGAGCAGTACTTC
CASSLDHEQYF
>TRBJ2-7|.|TRBV7-2|TRBD2
TGTGCCAGAAGCCCTGGACTAGCGCACTCCTACGAGCAGTACTTC
CARSPGLAHSYEQYF
>TRBJ2-7|few|TRBV27|TRBD2
TGTGCCAGCAGTTCACTAGCGGGAGTAACCGAGCAGTACTTC
CASSSLAGVTEQYF
>TRBJ2-3|.|TRBV24-1|.
TGTGCCACCAGTGATTCCCTTGACGGTCACGGAACGAACACAGATACGCAGTATTTT
CATSDSLDGHGTNTDTQYF